This T cell receptor (beta chain) derives from a study of T cell responses to AZD1222 COVID-19 vaccine. Study-level points and caveats: The repertoires were collected only after the peak T cell response.

The method was immunoSEQ multiplex PCR; TCRdb's version includes in-frame clones alone and lacks a portion of them. The sample consists of under 200,000 clones, around 90% of them appearing once. A note on this clone: What it binds is unknown.

Sequences were derived from peripheral blood, sampled 28 days after the second dose of the MenACWY control vaccine. The source of this sequence is an adult who received the MenACWY meningococcal vaccine as a control.

The CDR3 loop is CASSGRDGTYEQYF. CDR3 DNA sequence: TGTGCCAGCAGCGGCCGGGACGGCACCTACGAGCAGTACTTC. V usage is TRBV5-6 and J usage is TRBJ2-7, with D perhaps given as TRBD1 or TRBD2 (5 bases each). The V gene's germline CDR1 is SGHDT and CDR2 YYEEEE. V gave up 4 bases and J gave up 2 bases, with 13 bases separating them. The CDR3 length is 14 residues. The full variable domain, in which reference TRBV5-6 and TRBJ2-7 provide the parts outside the CDR3, is DAGVTQSPTHLIKTRGQQVTLRCSPKSGHDTVSWYQQALGQGPQFIFQYYEEEERQRGNFPDRFSGHQFPNYSSELNVNALLLGDSALYLCASSGRDGTYEQYFGPGTRLTVT.